Reported below is one T cell receptor beta chain. The sample originates from a study of blood T cell repertoires in COVID-19. Study as a whole: Samples representing acute and convalescent COVID-19 were sourced from the United States, Italy and Spain. T cells, B-cell-depleted T cells, or PBMCs supplied cDNA or gDNA.

Original data processing: Amplified reference gene primers provided the basis for estimating nucleated cell counts. Sequencing used immunoSEQ multiplex PCR; TCRdb keeps in-frame clones, though not all of them. That table furnishes V, J and clone size, whereas the DNA furnished D and trimming. The repertoire holds approximately 100,000 clones, 80% seen once, with around 4.7% in the top ten. The length of the CDR3 is 15 residues. J gave up 9 bases and V 0 bases, and 7 bases lay outside the gene matches. Germline V CDR1 and CDR2: SGHRS, YFSETQ. The receptor's source is a human donor in a cohort sampled during active or convalescent COVID-19. Source material: peripheral blood. V is TRBV5-1 and J is TRBJ2-1; 9 positions agree with TRBD2. The CDR3 sequence is CASSLGSGRPPEQFF. The CDR3 region has the DNA TGCGCCAGCAGCTTGGGGAGCGGGAGGCCCCCTGAGCAGTTCTTC.